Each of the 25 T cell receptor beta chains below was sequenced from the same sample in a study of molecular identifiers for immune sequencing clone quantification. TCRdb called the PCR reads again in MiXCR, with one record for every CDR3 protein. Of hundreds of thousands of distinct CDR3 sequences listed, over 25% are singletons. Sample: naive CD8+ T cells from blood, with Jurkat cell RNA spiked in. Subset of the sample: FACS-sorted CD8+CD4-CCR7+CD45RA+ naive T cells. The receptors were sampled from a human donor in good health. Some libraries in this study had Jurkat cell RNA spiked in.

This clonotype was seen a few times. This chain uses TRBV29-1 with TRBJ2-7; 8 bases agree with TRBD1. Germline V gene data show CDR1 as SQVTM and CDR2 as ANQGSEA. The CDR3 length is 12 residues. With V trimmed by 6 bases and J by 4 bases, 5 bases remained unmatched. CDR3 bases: TGCAGCGTGCCAGGGGGCGAATACGAGCAGTACTTC. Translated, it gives CSVPGGEYEQYF.

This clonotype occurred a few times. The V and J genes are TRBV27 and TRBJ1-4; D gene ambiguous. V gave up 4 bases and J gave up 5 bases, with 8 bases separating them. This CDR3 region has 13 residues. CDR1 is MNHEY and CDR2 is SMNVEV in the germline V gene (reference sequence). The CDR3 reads CASSSRMNEKLFF. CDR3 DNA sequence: TGTGCCAGCAGTTCTCGGATGAATGAAAAACTGTTTTTT. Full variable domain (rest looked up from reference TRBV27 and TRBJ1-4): EAQVTQNPRYLITVTGKKLTVTCSQNMNHEYMSWYRQDPGLGLRQIYYSMNVEVTDKGDVPEGYKVSRKEKRNFPLILESPSPNQTSLYFCASSSRMNEKLFFGSGTQLSVL.

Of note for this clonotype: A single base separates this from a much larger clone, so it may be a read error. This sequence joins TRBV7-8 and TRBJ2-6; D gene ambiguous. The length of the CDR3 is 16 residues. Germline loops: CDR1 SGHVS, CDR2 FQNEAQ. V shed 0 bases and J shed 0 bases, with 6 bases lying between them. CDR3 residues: CASSLARVSGANVLTF. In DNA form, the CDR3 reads TGTGCCAGCAGCTTAGCACGGGTCTCTGGGGCCAACGTCCTGACTTTC.

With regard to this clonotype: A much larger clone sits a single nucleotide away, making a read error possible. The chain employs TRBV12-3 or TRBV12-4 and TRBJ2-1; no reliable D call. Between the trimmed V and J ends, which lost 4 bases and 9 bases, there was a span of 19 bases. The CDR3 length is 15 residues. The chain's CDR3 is CASSSAIDSTGEQFF. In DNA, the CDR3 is TGTGCCAGCAGTTCAGCGATAGACTCTACCGGTGAGCAGTTCTTC.

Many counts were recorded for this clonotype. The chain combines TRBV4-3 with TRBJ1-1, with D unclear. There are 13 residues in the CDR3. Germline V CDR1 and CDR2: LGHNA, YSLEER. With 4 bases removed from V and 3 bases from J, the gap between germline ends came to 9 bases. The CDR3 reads CASSPRQYTEAFF. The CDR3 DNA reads TGCGCCAGCAGCCCTCGGCAATACACTGAAGCTTTCTTT.

The CDR3, as DNA: TGTGCCAGCAGTGAAGCCGAGAAAGTTGCCTACGAGCAGTACTTC. Its translation is CASSEAEKVAYEQYF. The chain has TRBV2 and TRBJ2-7; D not certain. Germline CDR1 reads SNHLY; CDR2 reads FYNNEI. V gave up 0 bases and J gave up 2 bases, with 11 bases separating them. The CDR3 is 15 amino acids.

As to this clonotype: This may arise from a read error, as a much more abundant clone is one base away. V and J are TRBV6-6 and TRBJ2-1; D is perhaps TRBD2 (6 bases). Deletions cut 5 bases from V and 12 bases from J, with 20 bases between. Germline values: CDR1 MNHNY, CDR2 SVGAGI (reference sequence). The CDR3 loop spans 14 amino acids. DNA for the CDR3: TGTGCCAGCAGTACGTACCTTCGGGGAGGTGGGCAGTTCTTC. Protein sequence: CASSTYLRGGGQFF.

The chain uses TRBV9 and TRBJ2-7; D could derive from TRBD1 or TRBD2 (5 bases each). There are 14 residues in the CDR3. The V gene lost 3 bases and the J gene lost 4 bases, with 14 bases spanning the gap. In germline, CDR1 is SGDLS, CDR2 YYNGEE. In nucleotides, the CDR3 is TGTGCCAGCAGCGGGGCAGCAGGGAGTTACGAGCAGTACTTC. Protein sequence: CASSGAAGSYEQYF.

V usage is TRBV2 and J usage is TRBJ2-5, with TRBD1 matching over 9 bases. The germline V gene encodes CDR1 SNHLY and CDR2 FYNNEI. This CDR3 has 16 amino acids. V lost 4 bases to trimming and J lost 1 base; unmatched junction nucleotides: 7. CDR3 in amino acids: CASSGRDREIQETQYF. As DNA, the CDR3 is TGTGCCAGCAGTGGCCGGGACAGGGAAATCCAAGAGACCCAGTACTTC.

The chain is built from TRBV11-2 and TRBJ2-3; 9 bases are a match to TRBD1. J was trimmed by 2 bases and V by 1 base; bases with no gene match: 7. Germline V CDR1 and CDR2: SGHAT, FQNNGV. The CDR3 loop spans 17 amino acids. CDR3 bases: TGTGCCAGCAGCTTAGTAAGAGGACAGGGGAACACAGATACGCAGTATTTT. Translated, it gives CASSLVRGQGNTDTQYF.

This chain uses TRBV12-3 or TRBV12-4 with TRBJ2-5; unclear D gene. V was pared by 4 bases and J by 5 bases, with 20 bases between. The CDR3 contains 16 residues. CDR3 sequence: CASSSRGSRSAETQYF. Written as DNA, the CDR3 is TGTGCCAGCAGTTCCCGAGGATCCAGGTCAGCGGAGACCCAGTACTTC.

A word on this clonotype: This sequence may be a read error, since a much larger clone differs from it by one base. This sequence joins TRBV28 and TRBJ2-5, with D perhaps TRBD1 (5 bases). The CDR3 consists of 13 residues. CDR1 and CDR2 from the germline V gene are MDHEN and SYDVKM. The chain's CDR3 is CTSSLTARETQYF. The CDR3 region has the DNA TGTACCAGCAGTTTGACAGCACGAGAGACCCAGTACTTC.

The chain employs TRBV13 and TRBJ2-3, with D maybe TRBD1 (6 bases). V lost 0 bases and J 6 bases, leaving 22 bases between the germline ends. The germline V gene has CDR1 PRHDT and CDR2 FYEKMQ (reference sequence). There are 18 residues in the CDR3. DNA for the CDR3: TGTGCCAGCAGCTTAGGGGGGGCGCCGTTCGCGGTTTCCGATACGCAGTATTTT. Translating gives CASSLGGAPFAVSDTQYF.

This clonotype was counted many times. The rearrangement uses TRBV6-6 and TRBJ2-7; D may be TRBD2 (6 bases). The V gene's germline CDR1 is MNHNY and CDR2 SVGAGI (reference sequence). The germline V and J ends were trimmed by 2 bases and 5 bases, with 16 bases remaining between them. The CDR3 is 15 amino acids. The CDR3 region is CASSYPATREDEQYF. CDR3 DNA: TGTGCCAGCAGTTACCCCGCGACTAGGGAGGACGAGCAGTACTTC.

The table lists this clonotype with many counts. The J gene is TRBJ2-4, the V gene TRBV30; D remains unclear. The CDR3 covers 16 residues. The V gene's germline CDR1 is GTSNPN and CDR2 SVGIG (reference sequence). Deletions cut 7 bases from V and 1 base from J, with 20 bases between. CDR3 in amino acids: CAFRELPIMAKNIQYF. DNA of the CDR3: TGTGCCTTTAGGGAACTTCCTATTATGGCCAAAAACATTCAGTACTTC.

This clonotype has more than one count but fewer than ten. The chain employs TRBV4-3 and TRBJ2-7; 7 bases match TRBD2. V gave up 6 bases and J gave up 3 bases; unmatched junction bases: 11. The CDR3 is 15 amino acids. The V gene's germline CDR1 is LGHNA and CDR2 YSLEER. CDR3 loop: CASRYGLVGNYEQYF. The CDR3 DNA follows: TGCGCCAGCAGGTACGGACTAGTGGGCAACTACGAGCAGTACTTC.

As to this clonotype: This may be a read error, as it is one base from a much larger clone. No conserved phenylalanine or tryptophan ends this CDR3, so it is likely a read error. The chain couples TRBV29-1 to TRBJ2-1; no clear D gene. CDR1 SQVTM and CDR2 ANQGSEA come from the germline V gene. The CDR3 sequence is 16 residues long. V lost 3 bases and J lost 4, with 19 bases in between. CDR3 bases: TGCAGCGTTGAGTATCCGCCCCCCGAGGTATACAATGAGCAGTTCTCC. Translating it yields CSVEYPPPEVYNEQFS.

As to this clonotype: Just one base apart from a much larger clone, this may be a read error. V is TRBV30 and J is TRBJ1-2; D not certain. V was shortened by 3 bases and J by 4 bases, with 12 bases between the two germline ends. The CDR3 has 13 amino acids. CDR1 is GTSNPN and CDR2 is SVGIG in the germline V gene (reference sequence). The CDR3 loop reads CAWSPGIPYGYTF. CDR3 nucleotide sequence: TGTGCCTGGAGCCCCGGGATACCCTATGGCTACACCTTC.

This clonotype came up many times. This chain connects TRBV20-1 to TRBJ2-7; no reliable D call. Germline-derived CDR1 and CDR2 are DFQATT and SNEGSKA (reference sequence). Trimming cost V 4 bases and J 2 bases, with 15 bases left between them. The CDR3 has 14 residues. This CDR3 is CSATRLSTTYEQYF. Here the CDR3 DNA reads TGCAGTGCTACACGGCTCTCCACCACCTACGAGCAGTACTTC.

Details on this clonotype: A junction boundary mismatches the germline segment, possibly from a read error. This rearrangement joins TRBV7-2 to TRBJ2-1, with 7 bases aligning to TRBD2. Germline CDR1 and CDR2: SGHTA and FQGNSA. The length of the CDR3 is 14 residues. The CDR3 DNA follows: TGTGCCAGCGGCCCCAGGGACTACTATAGCGAGCAGTCCTTC. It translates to CASGPRDYYSEQSF.

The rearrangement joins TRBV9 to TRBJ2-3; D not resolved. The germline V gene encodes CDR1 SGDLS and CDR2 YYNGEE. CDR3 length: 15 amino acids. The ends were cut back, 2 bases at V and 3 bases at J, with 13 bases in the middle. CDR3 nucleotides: TGTGCCAGCAGCGTGGGCGGTGTGGGGACAGATACGCAGTATTTT. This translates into CASSVGGVGTDTQYF.

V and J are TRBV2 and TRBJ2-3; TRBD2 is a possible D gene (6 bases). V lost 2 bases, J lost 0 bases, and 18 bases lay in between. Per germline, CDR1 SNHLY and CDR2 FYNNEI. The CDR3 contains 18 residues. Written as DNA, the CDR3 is TGTGCCAGCAGTGAACTTATTTTGCGGGGCACTAGCACAGATACGCAGTATTTT. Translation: CASSELILRGTSTDTQYF.

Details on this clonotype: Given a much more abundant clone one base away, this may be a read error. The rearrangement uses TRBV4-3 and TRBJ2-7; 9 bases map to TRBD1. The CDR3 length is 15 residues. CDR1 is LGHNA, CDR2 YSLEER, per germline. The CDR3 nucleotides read TGCGCCAGCAGCCCGACCGGGACAGGGATTTACGAGCTGTACTTC. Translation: CASSPTGTGIYELYF.

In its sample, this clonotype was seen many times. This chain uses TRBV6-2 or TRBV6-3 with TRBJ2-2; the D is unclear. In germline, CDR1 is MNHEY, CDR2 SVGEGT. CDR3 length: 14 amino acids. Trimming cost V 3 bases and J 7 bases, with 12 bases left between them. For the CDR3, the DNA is TGTGCCAGCAGTTATTTCGGCGATGGCGGGGAGCTGTTTTTT. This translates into CASSYFGDGGELFF.

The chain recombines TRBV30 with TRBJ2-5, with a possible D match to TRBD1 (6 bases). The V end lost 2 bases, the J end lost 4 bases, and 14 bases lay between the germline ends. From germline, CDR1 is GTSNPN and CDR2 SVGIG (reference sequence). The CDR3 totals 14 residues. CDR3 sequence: CAWSHYTGPETQYF. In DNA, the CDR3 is TGTGCCTGGAGTCACTATACAGGGCCAGAGACCCAGTACTTC.